A single TCR beta chain is shown here with its context. Its antigen remains unknown. CDR1 is SGHVS and CDR2 is FNYEAQ in the germline V gene. Trimming removed 5 bases at V and 1 base at J, with 17 bases between. This CDR3 has 16 residues. TCRdb analysed the reads with MiXCR anew, one entry per CDR3 protein. In the table there are roughly 800,000 distinct CDR3 sequences, about 27% of which are singletons. The data were obtained in a study of T cell repertoires in cytomegalovirus infection. Findings of the study overall: The ex vivo response showed dominance by HLA-C-restricted CMV-specific TCR beta clonotypes.

This rearrangement joins TRBV7-6 to TRBJ1-1; D uncertain. The sample here was cultured CD8+ T cells from PBMCs, taken from culture after CMV antigen stimulation. The source is a human donor in good health (CMV status not recorded). Some clones in this sample may be carry-over from other donors' samples. Here the CDR3 reads CASSRTPGDTNTEAFF. CDR3 in DNA: TGTGCCAGCAGCAGGACTCCGGGAGATACGAACACTGAAGCTTTCTTT.